This T cell receptor beta chain originates from a study of OX40 agonist ivuxolimab in advanced cancers. Libraries were prepared by immunoSEQ multiplex PCR; TCRdb keeps only in-frame clonotypes and omits some of them. Among around 47,000 clones listed, more than 80% were seen once. The material was CD4+ or CD8+ T cells sorted from blood, obtained in a trial of the OX40 agonist ivuxolimab. This sequence was found in an adult with an advanced solid tumor such as melanoma, head and neck, liver or kidney cancer.

CDR3 amino acids: CAISDEDPDTQYF. CDR3 nucleotide sequence: TGTGCCATCAGTGACGAGGACCCAGATACGCAGTATTTT. The V gene is TRBV10-3, the J gene TRBJ2-3; D unclear. The CDR3 covers 13 residues. Germline V CDR1 and CDR2: ENHRY, SYGVKD. Trimming took 3 bases from V and 4 from J, leaving 8 bases between them.